This is a list of T cell receptor beta chains from one sample in a study of blood T cell repertoires in COVID-19. TCRdb keeps only in-frame clones here, not all; method: immunoSEQ multiplex PCR. The table lists about 160,000 clones, about 86% of them singletons. The sequenced material came from peripheral blood. These receptors originate from a woman between 65 and 79 years old with COVID-19, enrolled during active disease. Both conserved end residues are part of each CDR3. Each record gives: D gene, V gene, clone size, J gene, CDR3 DNA, CDR3 protein. The D gene is left open where the match is weak. A clone size is listed for some rows: how often the clone was seen (once, few, many), or a class if it is expanded.

D: -
V: TRBV2
size: -
J: TRBJ1-1
DNA: TGTGCCAGCAGTGATGTACAGGCCTTAGGCAGAGCTTTCTTT
CDR3: CASSDVQALGRAFF

D: -
V: TRBV2
size: once
J: TRBJ2-1
DNA: TGTGCCAGCCTGGAGATCAGCTCCTACAATGAGCAGTTCTTC
CDR3: CASLEISSYNEQFF

D: TRBD1
V: TRBV5-1
size: -
J: TRBJ2-7
DNA: TGCGCCAGCAGCACCAGACAGGGAAGCTACGAGCAGTACTTC
CDR3: CASSTRQGSYEQYF

D: TRBD1
V: TRBV5-1
size: -
J: TRBJ1-1
DNA: TGCGCCAGCAGCCCGCAGGGGGGCACTGAAGCTTTCTTT
CDR3: CASSPQGGTEAFF

D: -
V: TRBV28
size: -
J: TRBJ2-7
DNA: TGTGCCAGCTCTTATCGGAGGGGGACAGTCTCCTACGAGCAGTACTTC
CDR3: CASSYRRGTVSYEQYF

D: -
V: TRBV19
size: -
J: TRBJ2-2
DNA: TGTGCCAGTACCCTCCAGACAAGGAACACCGGGGAGCTGTTTTTT
CDR3: CASTLQTRNTGELFF

D: -
V: TRBV3-1/TRBV3-2
size: -
J: TRBJ1-2
DNA: TGTGCCAGCCAGGACAGTTTTTATGGCTACACCTTC
CDR3: CASQDSFYGYTF

D: -
V: TRBV4-2
size: -
J: TRBJ2-7
DNA: TGTGCCAGCAGCCAAGCGTCAGCCTACGAGCAGTACTTC
CDR3: CASSQASAYEQYF

D: -
V: TRBV15
size: -
J: TRBJ2-3
DNA: TGTGCCACCAGCAGAGATTTTGGGGCCACAGATACGCAGTATTTT
CDR3: CATSRDFGATDTQYF

D: TRBD1
V: TRBV6-5
size: -
J: TRBJ1-5
DNA: TGTGCCAGCAGCCCCGACAGGGGCCCCCATCAGCCCCAGCATTTT
CDR3: CASSPDRGPHQPQHF

D: -
V: TRBV28
size: -
J: TRBJ1-2
DNA: TGTGCCAGCAATATCCCCGGGACATTCGTGGCCTACACCTTC
CDR3: CASNIPGTFVAYTF

D: TRBD1
V: TRBV18
size: -
J: TRBJ1-5
DNA: TGTGCCAGCTCACGAAAGTATACAACGGGACAGAATAGCAATCAGCCCCAGCATTTT
CDR3: CASSRKYTTGQNSNQPQHF

D: TRBD2
V: TRBV7-2
size: -
J: TRBJ2-5
DNA: TGTGCCAGCAGCTCGCGGGGGGCCCACCAAGAGACCCAGTACTTC
CDR3: CASSSRGAHQETQYF

D: TRBD1
V: TRBV3-1/TRBV3-2
size: -
J: TRBJ1-2
DNA: TGTGCCAGCAGCCAAGTATCCAGGGGGCTCTCTGGCTACACCTTC
CDR3: CASSQVSRGLSGYTF

D: -
V: TRBV5-4
size: -
J: TRBJ1-3
DNA: TGTGCCAGCAGCTCCAGGGGAACTGGAAACACCATATATTTT
CDR3: CASSSRGTGNTIYF

D: -
V: TRBV7-2
size: -
J: TRBJ1-6
DNA: TGTGCCAGCAGCCCGGACGGGGATAATTCACCCCTCCACTTT
CDR3: CASSPDGDNSPLHF

D: TRBD1
V: TRBV5-1
size: -
J: TRBJ1-2
DNA: TGCGCCAGCAGCCAGACAGGGAACTATGGCTACACCTTC
CDR3: CASSQTGNYGYTF

D: -
V: TRBV20-1
size: -
J: TRBJ1-2
DNA: TGCAGTGCTAGTCGCTCGGAGGGAGCCTATGGCTACACCTTC
CDR3: CSASRSEGAYGYTF

D: -
V: TRBV3-1/TRBV3-2
size: -
J: TRBJ1-2
DNA: TGTGCCAGCAGCCAAGTCCTGATAGCACCCTCCACCTTC
CDR3: CASSQVLIAPSTF

D: -
V: TRBV7-2
size: -
J: TRBJ1-1
DNA: TGTGCCAGCAGCTTAGTACTTGTCGAAGCTTTCTTT
CDR3: CASSLVLVEAFF

D: TRBD2
V: TRBV13
size: -
J: TRBJ2-3
DNA: TGTGCCAGCAGCTTAGGCGGGGTAGCGGGTCCTGGCCTAGATACGCAGTATTTT
CDR3: CASSLGGVAGPGLDTQYF

D: -
V: TRBV7-3
size: -
J: TRBJ2-3
DNA: TGTGCCAGCAGCTTTGGGGGGTTAGATACGCAGTATTTT
CDR3: CASSFGGLDTQYF

D: -
V: TRBV5-1
size: -
J: TRBJ1-2
DNA: TGCGCCAGCAGATGGACAGACAACTATGGCTACACCTTC
CDR3: CASRWTDNYGYTF

D: TRBD1
V: TRBV7-3
size: -
J: TRBJ1-6
DNA: TGTGCCAGCAGCTACCCGTGGGGACAGGAACAAGGAACCCTCCACTTT
CDR3: CASSYPWGQEQGTLHF

D: -
V: TRBV7-3
size: -
J: TRBJ2-2
DNA: TGTGCCAGCAGCTCCGGGATCCAAACCGGGGAGCTGTTTTTT
CDR3: CASSSGIQTGELFF

D: -
V: TRBV7-9
size: -
J: TRBJ2-7
DNA: TGTGCCAGCAGCTTAGCGAACAGGGGGGGCGAGCAGTACTTC
CDR3: CASSLANRGGEQYF

D: -
V: TRBV6-1
size: -
J: TRBJ2-3
DNA: TGTGCCAGCAGTGAGCAGACAGGCGGCACAGATACGCAGTATTTT
CDR3: CASSEQTGGTDTQYF

D: -
V: TRBV2
size: -
J: TRBJ1-6
DNA: TGTGCCAGCAGTGAGCGCAGGGTAGAATCACCCCTCCACTTT
CDR3: CASSERRVESPLHF

D: -
V: TRBV29-1
size: -
J: TRBJ1-1
DNA: TGCAGCGTTTCCGGGAACCCAAACACTGAAGCTTTCTTT
CDR3: CSVSGNPNTEAFF

D: TRBD1
V: TRBV28
size: -
J: TRBJ1-2
DNA: TGTGCCAGCAGTTTCCCTCGGGGACAGTCCGGGTATGGCTACACCTTC
CDR3: CASSFPRGQSGYGYTF

D: -
V: TRBV7-9
size: few
J: TRBJ1-2
DNA: TGTGCCAGCAGTTCCGAGTTTCGCTACACCTTC
CDR3: CASSSEFRYTF

D: TRBD1
V: TRBV28
size: -
J: TRBJ1-1
DNA: TGTGCCAGCCCCGGGACAGGGGGAAGGAACACTGAAGCTTTCTTT
CDR3: CASPGTGGRNTEAFF

D: -
V: TRBV7-9
size: -
J: TRBJ2-1
DNA: TGTGCCAGCAGCCGCCGGGGCGGGGAATGGAATGAGCAGTTCTTC
CDR3: CASSRRGGEWNEQFF

D: -
V: TRBV4-2
size: once
J: TRBJ2-7
DNA: TGTGCCAGCAGCCAAGTCCAGGGTTACGAGCAGTACTTC
CDR3: CASSQVQGYEQYF

D: -
V: TRBV10-3
size: -
J: TRBJ1-5
DNA: TGTGCCATCAGAGTGGACAGTGATCAGCCCCAGCATTTT
CDR3: CAIRVDSDQPQHF

D: -
V: TRBV19
size: once
J: TRBJ1-2
DNA: TGTGCCAGTACTATCGGGAATGGGGGCGGTGGCTACACCTTC
CDR3: CASTIGNGGGGYTF

D: TRBD1
V: TRBV18
size: -
J: TRBJ1-4
DNA: TGTGCTTCACATGGGACAGGGGGCGAAAAACTGTTTTTT
CDR3: CASHGTGGEKLFF

D: TRBD1
V: TRBV2
size: -
J: TRBJ1-1
DNA: TGTGCCAGCAGCCGGACAGGGTTGGCTGAAGCTTTCTTT
CDR3: CASSRTGLAEAFF

D: -
V: TRBV18
size: -
J: TRBJ2-7
DNA: TGTGCCAGCTCATCCCGACAGGCCCAAACCTACGAGCAGTACTTC
CDR3: CASSSRQAQTYEQYF

D: -
V: TRBV5-5
size: -
J: TRBJ1-4
DNA: TGTGCCAGCAGCTTTCGACTTCAAGGCGAAAAACTGTTTTTT
CDR3: CASSFRLQGEKLFF

D: TRBD1
V: TRBV19
size: -
J: TRBJ2-7
DNA: TGTGCCAGTAGTGCCGGACAGGGCCCCTACGAGCAGTACTTC
CDR3: CASSAGQGPYEQYF

D: TRBD1
V: TRBV7-2
size: -
J: TRBJ2-4
DNA: TGTGCCAGCAGCTTAAGGGGGCTGGAAAACATTCAGTACTTC
CDR3: CASSLRGLENIQYF

D: TRBD1
V: TRBV19
size: once
J: TRBJ1-2
DNA: TGTGCCAGTAGGGGGGACAGGGGAGGCTACACCTTC
CDR3: CASRGDRGGYTF

D: TRBD1
V: TRBV29-1
size: -
J: TRBJ2-1
DNA: TGCAGCGTTGATCTCGGACAGGGGAACCGTGAGCAGTTCTTC
CDR3: CSVDLGQGNREQFF

D: -
V: TRBV11-2
size: -
J: TRBJ2-7
DNA: TGTGCCAGCAGCTCCACAGGGTCCGGGGAGCAGTACTTC
CDR3: CASSSTGSGEQYF

D: -
V: TRBV2
size: -
J: TRBJ2-6
DNA: TGTGCCAGCAGTTGGCAGTCTGGGGCCAACGTCCTGACTTTC
CDR3: CASSWQSGANVLTF

D: TRBD1
V: TRBV24-1
size: -
J: TRBJ1-2
DNA: TGTGCCACCAGTCCTCGACAGGGAACCCTCTGGGGCTACACCTTC
CDR3: CATSPRQGTLWGYTF

D: TRBD2
V: TRBV11-2
size: -
J: TRBJ2-1
DNA: TGTGCCAGCAGCTTTGGAATGCGGGGGGTCTACAATGAGCAGTTCTTC
CDR3: CASSFGMRGVYNEQFF

D: TRBD1
V: TRBV5-4
size: -
J: TRBJ1-1
DNA: TGTGCCAGCAGCTTGGGACAGGGATACACTGAAGCTTTCTTT
CDR3: CASSLGQGYTEAFF

D: -
V: TRBV15
size: -
J: TRBJ1-3
DNA: TGTGCCACCAGCAGAGGGGGGTACAGGGAATCGGCTGGAAACACCATATATTTT
CDR3: CATSRGGYRESAGNTIYF

D: -
V: TRBV4-1
size: -
J: TRBJ1-2
DNA: TGCGCCAGCAGCCAAGTGCCGGGTTCCAAAGCTAACTATGGCTACACCTTC
CDR3: CASSQVPGSKANYGYTF

D: TRBD1
V: TRBV9
size: few
J: TRBJ1-3
DNA: TGTGCCAGCAGCGTAGTAGACAGGGGCTCTGGAAACACCATATATTTT
CDR3: CASSVVDRGSGNTIYF

D: -
V: TRBV5-1
size: -
J: TRBJ1-6
DNA: TGCGCCAGCAGGTGGTCAGGGAATTCACCCCTCCACTTT
CDR3: CASRWSGNSPLHF

D: -
V: TRBV6-5
size: -
J: TRBJ1-2
DNA: TGTGCCAGCAGTTCGGGAGGTAACTATGGCTACACCTTC
CDR3: CASSSGGNYGYTF

D: -
V: TRBV20-1
size: -
J: TRBJ1-1
DNA: TGCAGTGCTACCAACACGGAAGCTTTCTTT
CDR3: CSATNTEAFF

D: -
V: TRBV1
size: -
J: TRBJ2-1
DNA: TGCACCAGCAGCCGACGGACTAGTCTTTATGATGAGCAGTTCTTC
CDR3: CTSSRRTSLYDEQFF

D: -
V: TRBV9
size: -
J: TRBJ2-1
DNA: TGTGCCAGCAGCGCTGTGGGGAGCTCCTACAATGAGCAGTTCTTC
CDR3: CASSAVGSSYNEQFF

D: -
V: TRBV18
size: -
J: TRBJ2-1
DNA: TGTGCCAGCTCACCACTTTTACAGGGCTACAATGAGCAGTTCTTC
CDR3: CASSPLLQGYNEQFF